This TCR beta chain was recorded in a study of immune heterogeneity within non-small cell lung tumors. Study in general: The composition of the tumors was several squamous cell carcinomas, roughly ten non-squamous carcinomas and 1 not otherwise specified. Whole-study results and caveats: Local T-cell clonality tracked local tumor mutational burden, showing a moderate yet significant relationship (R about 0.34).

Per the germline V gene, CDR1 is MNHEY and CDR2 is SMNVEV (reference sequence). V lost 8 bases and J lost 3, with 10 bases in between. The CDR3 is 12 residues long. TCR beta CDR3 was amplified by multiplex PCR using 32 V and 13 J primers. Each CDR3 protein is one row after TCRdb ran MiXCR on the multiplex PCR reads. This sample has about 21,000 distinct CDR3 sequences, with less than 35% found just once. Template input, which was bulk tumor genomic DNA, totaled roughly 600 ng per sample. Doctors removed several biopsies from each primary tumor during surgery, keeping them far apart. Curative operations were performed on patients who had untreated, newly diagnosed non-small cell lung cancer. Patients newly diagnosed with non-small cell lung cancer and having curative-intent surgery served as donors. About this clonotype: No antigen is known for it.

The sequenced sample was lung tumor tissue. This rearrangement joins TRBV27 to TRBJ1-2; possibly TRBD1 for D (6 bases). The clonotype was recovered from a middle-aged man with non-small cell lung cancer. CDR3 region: CASGGADYGYTF. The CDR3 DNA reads TGTGCCAGCGGGGGCGCAGACTATGGCTACACCTTC.